A single sample is the source of the 9 T cell receptor beta chains below, sequenced in a study of cytomegalovirus exposure and HLA in healthy donors. Clones were read by immunoSEQ multiplex PCR, and TCRdb kept only the in-frame ones, dropping some. The sample shows 220,000 or so clones, just over 90% of them seen only once. The material sequenced was PBMCs. The origin of the receptors is a young woman in good health and CMV-seronegative.

On this clone itself: Other DNA variants within this sample encode the same CDR3. V usage is TRBV30 and J usage is TRBJ2-7; a weak D match, TRBD2 (5 bases). CDR1 is GTSNPN and CDR2 is SVGIG in the germline V gene (reference sequence). The CDR3 has 13 amino acids. Trimming took 3 bases from V and 0 from J, leaving 9 bases between them. The DNA of the CDR3 is TGTGCCTGGAGAGGCGGAGGCTCCTACGAGCAGTACTTC. Protein sequence: CAWRGGGSYEQYF.

The V gene is TRBV10-1, the J gene TRBJ2-2, with unresolved D. V shed 0 bases and J shed 0 bases, with 8 bases lying between them. CDR1 is WNHNN and CDR2 is SYGVQD in the germline V gene (reference sequence). The CDR3 runs to 16 residues. The CDR3 sequence is CASSESLGTNTGELFF. The CDR3 DNA is TGCGCCAGCAGTGAGTCGCTAGGCACGAACACCGGGGAGCTGTTTTTT.

The V and J genes are TRBV10-3 and TRBJ2-1; 11 bases are shared with TRBD2. V was clipped by 1 base and J by 2 bases; unmatched bases: 4. CDR1 ENHRY and CDR2 SYGVKD come from the germline V gene. The CDR3 totals 17 residues. The CDR3 spells CAISELGLAGTYNEQFF. DNA for the CDR3: TGTGCCATCAGTGAGTTAGGACTAGCGGGTACCTACAATGAGCAGTTCTTC.

The V call is TRBV12-5, the J call TRBJ2-1; D is unresolved. CDR3 length: 14 residues. The germline V and J ends were trimmed by 8 bases and 7 bases, with 18 bases remaining between them. CDR1 and CDR2 (germline): LGHNT, FRNRAP. The CDR3 spells CASCSTRLINEQFF. DNA for the CDR3: TGTGCTAGTTGTTCGACCCGACTTATTAATGAGCAGTTCTTC.

The genes are TRBV7-6 and TRBJ2-1; D ambiguous. From germline, CDR1 is SGHVS and CDR2 FNYEAQ. Trimming took off 1 base at V and 3 bases at J, with 7 bases between the two ends. The CDR3 totals 14 residues. The CDR3 bases are TGTGCCAGCAGCTTAGGAGATTTCTACAATGAGCAGTTCTTC. Translated: CASSLGDFYNEQFF.

The V and J genes are TRBV6-1 and TRBJ1-2; TRBD1 aligns across 7 bases. V gave up 2 bases and J gave up 7 bases; unmatched junction bases: 16. This CDR3 region has 17 residues. Germline V CDR1 and CDR2: MNHNS, SASEGT. In DNA form, the CDR3 reads TGTGCCAGCAGTGAAAGGGGGCATACAGGACTTGATGGTGGCTACACCTTC. It translates to CASSERGHTGLDGGYTF.

V and J are TRBV29-1 and TRBJ2-1; TRBD2 agrees at 10 bases. Germline V gene sequence: CDR1 SQVTM, CDR2 ANQGSEA. V shed 5 bases, J shed 5 bases, and the junction held 3 bases outside the gene matches. This CDR3 region has 13 residues. The CDR3 DNA is TGCAGCGTTAGGCTAGCGGGGGACAATGAGCAGTTCTTC. Translated, it gives CSVRLAGDNEQFF.

The chain uses TRBV30 and TRBJ1-2; TRBD1 might be the D (6 bases). V gave up 0 bases and J gave up 4 bases, with 15 bases separating them. This CDR3 has 15 amino acids. The germline V gene encodes CDR1 GTSNPN and CDR2 SVGIG (reference sequence). The CDR3 here is CAWSVTLGTPYGYTF. The DNA for the CDR3 is TGTGCCTGGAGTGTAACCTTGGGGACACCCTATGGCTACACCTTC. Using reference TRBV30 and TRBJ1-2 for the parts outside the CDR3, the full variable domain is SQTIHQWPATLVQPVGSPLSLECTVEGTSNPNLYWYRQAAGRGLQLLFYSVGIGQISSEVPQNLSASRPQDRQFILSSKKLLLSDSGFYLCAWSVTLGTPYGYTFGSGTRLTVV.

The chain carries TRBV27 and TRBJ2-2, with TRBD2 matching over 8 bases. The germline V gene has CDR1 MNHEY and CDR2 SMNVEV (reference sequence). Trimming at V came to 7 bases and at J to 3 bases, leaving 13 bases not matched to a gene. This CDR3 is 17 amino acids long. The CDR3: CASNRGGRRRDTGELFF. CDR3 DNA: TGTGCCAGCAACCGGGGGGGGAGAAGAAGGGACACCGGGGAGCTGTTTTTT.